The 32 T cell receptor beta chains presented below share a single source sample, sequenced in a study of cytomegalovirus exposure and HLA in healthy donors. The study ran its PCR with 60 Vbeta and 13 Jbeta primers. This table comes from immunoSEQ multiplex PCR, and its TCRdb copy is limited to in-frame clones, with some not included. Of some 150,000 clones in the sample, approximately 78% were seen once. The sample was PBMCs. The source of these receptors is a woman aged 45-60 years in good health and CMV-seropositive.

The chain is built from TRBV9 and TRBJ1-5; 7 nucleotides line up with TRBD1. This CDR3 comprises 14 residues. V lost 4 bases to trimming and J lost 3 bases; unmatched junction nucleotides: 4. Germline values: CDR1 SGDLS, CDR2 YYNGEE. CDR3 in DNA: TGTGCCAGCAGCTCGGGACAGCTCAATCAGCCCCAGCATTTT. The encoded protein is CASSSGQLNQPQHF.

CDR3 amino acids: CASSFLTGSETQYF. The CDR3 nucleotides read TGTGCCAGCAGCTTTCTCACAGGGTCGGAGACCCAGTACTTC. The rearrangement joins TRBV7-2 to TRBJ2-5, with D possibly being TRBD1 (6 bases). CDR3 length: 14 amino acids. V was cut by 3 bases and J by 5 bases, with 13 bases left in between. The germline V gene encodes CDR1 SGHTA and CDR2 FQGNSA.

The rearrangement uses TRBV7-8 and TRBJ2-2; D ambiguous. The CDR3 consists of 12 residues. The V end was cut by 5 bases, the J end by 6 bases, with 7 bases between. Germline assignment: CDR1 SGHVS and CDR2 FQNEAQ. The CDR3 loop is CASSPGPGELFF. DNA of the CDR3: TGTGCCAGCAGCCCTGGGCCCGGGGAGCTGTTTTTT.

V and J are TRBV10-2 and TRBJ1-1; TRBD1 agrees at 8 bases. The germline V gene encodes CDR1 WSHSY and CDR2 SAAADI. The CDR3 runs 15 residues. Trimming took 7 bases from V and 4 from J; bases not matched to a gene: 11. The CDR3, as DNA: TGCGCCAGCACAGGGGGCGTAAAGAGATTCACTGAAGCTTTCTTT. This encodes CASTGGVKRFTEAFF.

This clone was seen only once. The chain is built from TRBV7-9 and TRBJ2-1, with 8 bases lining up with TRBD1. The length of the CDR3 is 16 residues. Unmatched junction bases numbered 16, after V lost 6 bases and J lost 9 bases. CDR1 is SEHNR, CDR2 FQNEAQ, per germline (reference sequence). This CDR3 is CASRRVRTGTRGEQFF. The CDR3 DNA reads TGTGCCAGCAGACGCGTGAGGACAGGGACTCGGGGTGAGCAGTTCTTC.

The chain couples TRBV27 to TRBJ1-2, with D possibly matching TRBD1 (6 bases). This CDR3 contains 15 residues. The germline gives CDR1 MNHEY, CDR2 SMNVEV (reference sequence). V was shortened by 3 bases and J by 8 bases, with 19 bases between the two germline ends. The DNA of the CDR3 is TGTGCCAGCAGTTTCGCCGGGACAATTAAAGACGGCTACACCTTC. Protein: CASSFAGTIKDGYTF.

The chain joins TRBV19 to TRBJ2-2, with a weak D call TRBD1 (6 bases). Germline CDR1 and CDR2: LNHDA and SQIVND (reference sequence). The V gene lost 7 bases and the J gene lost 7 bases, with 28 bases spanning the gap. This CDR3 region has 18 residues. Written as DNA, the CDR3 is TGTGCCAGTAACAAATTCGGACAGTTTGACACCGGGAACGGGGAGCTGTTTTTT. Its translation is CASNKFGQFDTGNGELFF.

The rearrangement links TRBV7-9 to TRBJ2-5, with D hard to call. The DNA end is a closer match to TRBJ2-7, so the J assignment may be wrong. This CDR3 contains 13 residues. The germline gives CDR1 SEHNR, CDR2 FQNEAQ (reference sequence). The CDR3 loop is CASSIGDDYEQYF. The CDR3 DNA reads TGTGCCAGCAGCATCGGCGACGACTACGAGCAGTACTTC.

V and J are TRBV10-3 and TRBJ2-5, with D tentatively TRBD2 (5 bases). V lost 0 bases and J lost 5, with 10 bases in between. From germline, CDR1 is ENHRY and CDR2 SYGVKD. This CDR3 contains 14 residues. CDR3 region: CAISESGSSETQYF. In DNA, the CDR3 is TGTGCCATCAGTGAGTCTGGGAGTTCGGAGACCCAGTACTTC.

The chain combines TRBV11-1 with TRBJ2-4; the match to TRBD2 covers 7 bases. Germline V gives CDR1 SGHAT, CDR2 FQDESV (reference sequence). Unmatched junction bases numbered 1, after V lost 3 bases and J lost 5 bases. CDR3 size: 13 residues. CDR3 DNA sequence: TGTGCCAGCAGCTTTGGGAGGGAAAACATTCAGTACTTC. Translating it yields CASSFGRENIQYF.

The chain is built from TRBV9 and TRBJ2-7, with 8 nucleotides matching TRBD1. Germline V gene data show CDR1 as SGDLS and CDR2 as YYNGEE. The junction had 4 bases not matched to a gene; V was cut back by 4 bases and J by 1 base. The CDR3 length is 14 residues. The CDR3 DNA follows: TGTGCCAGCAGCCACGGACAGGGTTCCTACGAGCAGTACTTC. Translating gives CASSHGQGSYEQYF.

The chain employs TRBV7-9 and TRBJ1-5, with D uncertain. V dropped 4 bases and J dropped 4 bases, with 14 bases sitting between them. This CDR3 is 15 amino acids long. Per the germline V gene, CDR1 is SEHNR and CDR2 is FQNEAQ (reference sequence). DNA of the CDR3: TGTGCCAGCAGCTCAGTTTCACCAGGAAATCAGCCCCAGCATTTT. Amino acids: CASSSVSPGNQPQHF.

This clone is a singleton in its sample. The chain employs TRBV5-1 and TRBJ2-5; D not certain. The J call may be incorrect, as the DNA end agrees better with TRBJ2-7. Germline CDR1 SGHRS, CDR2 YFSETQ. This CDR3 has 14 residues. The CDR3 protein is CASSLKAGDYEQYF. CDR3 nucleotide sequence: TGCGCCAGCAGCTTGAAGGCAGGAGACTACGAGCAGTACTTC.

The chain employs TRBV14 and TRBJ2-1; TRBD2 matches at 11 bases. The ends lost 4 bases at V and 6 bases at J; junction bases unmatched: 11. The germline CDR1 and CDR2 sequences are SGHDN and FVKESK. The CDR3 covers 17 residues. In nucleotides, the CDR3 is TGTGCCAGCAGCCGAGCGCTCACTAGCGGGGGTTCCAATGAGCAGTTCTTC. Translated: CASSRALTSGGSNEQFF.

This clone occurred once. V gene TRBV5-1 combines with J gene TRBJ2-2, with 9 bases aligning to TRBD1. The CDR3 is made up of 16 amino acids. The J segment lost 3 bases and the V segment lost 0 bases, leaving 3 bases of the junction unmatched. CDR1 SGHRS and CDR2 YFSETQ come from the germline V gene. CDR3 residues: CASSLVGTGHTGELFF. CDR3 DNA sequence: TGCGCCAGCAGCTTGGTAGGGACAGGGCACACCGGGGAGCTGTTTTTT.

In this sample, this clone turned up a few times. The genes are TRBV5-1 and TRBJ1-2, with D possibly matching TRBD1 (5 bases). The length of the CDR3 is 17 residues. Germline V gene sequence: CDR1 SGHRS, CDR2 YFSETQ. The ends were cut back, 4 bases at V and 8 bases at J, with 27 bases in the middle. The DNA for the CDR3 is TGCGCCAGCAGCCCAACTACCTCGCTTTTCGCAGGGCACGGCTACACCTTC. This gives the protein CASSPTTSLFAGHGYTF. Based on the CDR3 plus reference TRBV5-1 and TRBJ1-2, the full variable domain is KAGVTQTPRYLIKTRGQQVTLSCSPISGHRSVSWYQQTPGQGLQFLFEYFSETQRNKGNFPGRFSGRQFSNSRSEMNVSTLELGDSALYLCASSPTTSLFAGHGYTFGSGTRLTVV.

The V gene is TRBV7-2, the J gene TRBJ1-2, with D unresolved. From germline, CDR1 is SGHTA and CDR2 FQGNSA. V gave up 2 bases and J gave up 0 bases, with 16 bases separating them. This CDR3 is built from 17 residues. CDR3 sequence reads: CASSLTVLLSANYGYTF. CDR3 in DNA: TGTGCCAGCAGCTTAACAGTTCTGCTCTCAGCTAACTATGGCTACACCTTC.

The V and J genes are TRBV28 and TRBJ2-1, with TRBD1 as a possible D gene (5 bases). The length of the CDR3 is 20 residues. From germline, CDR1 is MDHEN and CDR2 SYDVKM. The V and J ends lost 3 bases and 5 bases respectively, with 29 bases between them. This CDR3 is CASSFSLTLDPTGINNEQFF. The CDR3 coding sequence is TGTGCCAGCAGTTTCTCCCTTACCCTCGACCCTACAGGTATTAACAATGAGCAGTTCTTC.

This sequence joins TRBV30 and TRBJ2-7; 10 nucleotides line up with TRBD2. Germline-derived CDR1 and CDR2 are GTSNPN and SVGIG (reference sequence). The CDR3 has 14 amino acids. V dropped 7 bases and J dropped 4; count of bases not matched to a gene: 10. The CDR3 here is CAYKASGSQYEQYF. The CDR3 nucleotides read TGTGCCTATAAAGCTAGCGGGAGCCAATACGAGCAGTACTTC.

This clone was counted a single time. The chain couples TRBV7-3 to TRBJ2-3; a possible D gene is TRBD2 (6 bases). This CDR3 has 13 amino acids. From germline, CDR1 is SGHTA and CDR2 FQGTGA. Trimming took off 5 bases at V and 3 bases at J, with 9 bases between the two ends. In DNA form, the CDR3 reads TGTGCCAGCAGCCCGGGGAGGACAGATACGCAGTATTTT. Translated, it gives CASSPGRTDTQYF.

The V and J genes are TRBV5-1 and TRBJ2-2; possible D gene TRBD1, 6 bases. Looked up from germline, CDR1 is SGHRS and CDR2 is YFSETQ. This CDR3 spans 15 amino acids. The ends were cut back, 2 bases at V and 5 bases at J, with 13 bases in the middle. CDR3 in amino acids: CASSFGTLGTGELFF. CDR3 coding DNA: TGCGCCAGCAGCTTCGGGACACTTGGGACCGGGGAGCTGTTTTTT.

This chain connects TRBV28 to TRBJ2-7; TRBD2 is a possible D gene (6 bases). CDR3 size: 14 residues. V was pared by 3 bases and J by 2 bases, with 11 bases between. Per the germline V gene, CDR1 is MDHEN and CDR2 is SYDVKM. This CDR3 reads CASSFGGDPYEQYF. For the CDR3, the DNA is TGTGCCAGCAGTTTCGGAGGGGACCCCTACGAGCAGTACTTC.

This clone showed up just once. The chain employs TRBV2 and TRBJ2-7; TRBD2 matches 7 bases. CDR3 length: 12 amino acids. Trimming cost V 6 bases and J 4 bases; bases outside gene matches: 3. Germline V gene lookup returns CDR1 SNHLY and CDR2 FYNNEI. CDR3 amino acids: CASRREGYEQYF. CDR3 DNA: TGTGCCAGCAGGAGGGAGGGATACGAGCAGTACTTC. Based on the CDR3 plus reference TRBV2 and TRBJ2-7, the full variable domain is EPEVTQTPSHQVTQMGQEVILRCVPISNHLYFYWYRQILGQKVEFLVSFYNNEISEKSEIFDDQFSVERPDGSNFTLKIRSTKLEDSAMYFCASRREGYEQYFGPGTRLTVT.

A single count supports this clone. This chain connects TRBV5-1 to TRBJ2-3, with D perhaps matching TRBD1 (6 bases). Germline CDR1 reads SGHRS; CDR2 reads YFSETQ. CDR3 length: 14 residues. V lost 1 base and J 4 bases, leaving 10 bases between the germline ends. This chain's CDR3 is CASSLTAGADTQYF. CDR3 in DNA: TGCGCCAGCAGCTTGACGGCAGGGGCAGATACGCAGTATTTT.

The chain is built from TRBV5-1 and TRBJ2-5; TRBD2 might be the D (6 bases). The CDR3 is 13 residues long. The germline V gene encodes CDR1 SGHRS and CDR2 YFSETQ. V dropped 6 bases and J dropped 5 bases, with 14 bases sitting between them. The chain's CDR3 is CASKRAYEETQYF. Here the CDR3 DNA reads TGCGCCAGCAAGCGGGCCTACGAGGAGACCCAGTACTTC.

This chain uses TRBV28 with TRBJ2-7; the match to TRBD2 covers 9 bases. This CDR3 is built from 14 residues. Trimming cost V 7 bases and J 3 bases; bases outside gene matches: 7. The germline V gene encodes CDR1 MDHEN and CDR2 SYDVKM. This chain's CDR3 is CASNGSGRHYEQYF. The CDR3 DNA is TGTGCCAGCAATGGGAGCGGGAGGCACTACGAGCAGTACTTC. Using reference TRBV28 and TRBJ2-7 for the parts outside the CDR3, the full variable domain is DVKVTQSSRYLVKRTGEKVFLECVQDMDHENMFWYRQDPGLGLRLIYFSYDVKMKEKGDIPEGYSVSREKKERFSLILESASTNQTSMYLCASNGSGRHYEQYFGPGTRLTVT.

The genes are TRBV2 and TRBJ1-2; tentatively, D is TRBD1 (5 bases). The germline V gene has CDR1 SNHLY and CDR2 FYNNEI. The V end was cut by 4 bases, the J end by 5 bases, with 17 bases between. The CDR3 has 15 amino acids. The CDR3 DNA follows: TGTGCCAGCAGTGGAGACGGGGGTATGGATTATGGCTACACCTTC. As protein: CASSGDGGMDYGYTF.

The gene calls are TRBV2 and TRBJ2-2; no clear D gene. CDR1 is SNHLY, CDR2 FYNNEI, per germline. This CDR3 has 14 amino acids. Deletions cut 2 bases from V and 1 base from J, with 5 bases between. The CDR3 loop is CASSEIWNTGELFF. The CDR3 nucleotides are TGTGCCAGCAGTGAAATCTGGAACACCGGGGAGCTGTTTTTT.

Points on this clone: Compared with germline, one end of the junction differs, possibly owing to a read error. The V and J genes are TRBV2 and TRBJ2-3; maybe TRBD2 (6 bases). CDR3 length: 13 residues. Germline V lookup: CDR1 SNHLY, CDR2 FYNNEI. The CDR3 loop reads CVSSEGRGDTQYF. CDR3 DNA: TGTGTCAGCAGTGAAGGCCGCGGGGACACGCAGTATTTT.

The V call is TRBV7-6, the J call TRBJ2-5; 7 bases fit TRBD1. V dropped 0 bases and J dropped 3; count of bases not matched to a gene: 4. Germline CDR1 and CDR2: SGHVS and FNYEAQ. The CDR3 has 15 amino acids. CDR3: CASSLAGTVEETQYF. In nucleotides, the CDR3 is TGTGCCAGCAGCTTAGCCGGGACAGTAGAAGAGACCCAGTACTTC. Supplemented by reference TRBV7-6 and TRBJ2-5, the full variable domain reads GAGVSQSPRYKVTKRGQDVALRCDPISGHVSLYWYRQALGQGPEFLTYFNYEAQQDKSGLPNDRFSAERPEGSISTLTIQRTEQRDSAMYRCASSLAGTVEETQYFGPGTRLLVL.

The chain combines TRBV7-9 with TRBJ2-3; 7 bases are a match to TRBD1. This CDR3 contains 15 residues. The V gene end was trimmed by 5 bases and the J gene end by 0 bases; junction bases not matched to a gene: 5. Looked up from germline, CDR1 is SEHNR and CDR2 is FQNEAQ (reference sequence). CDR3 protein: CASSAGTASTDTQYF. The CDR3 DNA sequence: TGTGCCAGCAGCGCCGGGACAGCTAGCACAGATACGCAGTATTTT.

This clone occurred a few times. V gene TRBV4-3 combines with J gene TRBJ1-6; 11 bases are a match to TRBD1. Trimming removed 4 bases from V and 9 bases from J; junction bases left unmatched: 5. The CDR3 is 15 residues long. Germline assignment: CDR1 LGHNA and CDR2 YSLEER. CDR3 amino acids: CASSRGQGAFSPLHF. The CDR3 DNA sequence: TGCGCCAGCAGCCGTGGACAGGGGGCGTTTTCACCCCTCCACTTT.